Presented here are 20 T cell receptor beta chains from one specimen sequenced in a study of cytomegalovirus exposure and HLA in healthy donors. PCR primers comprised 60 Vbeta and 13 Jbeta primers. Libraries were prepared by immunoSEQ multiplex PCR; TCRdb keeps only in-frame clonotypes and omits some of them. The sample carries some 160,000 clones, over 60% recorded once. Material: PBMCs. These TCRs come from a woman younger than 45 in good health and CMV-seronegative.

The chain joins TRBV6-5 to TRBJ2-7; D is unclear. The CDR3 covers 15 residues. The V end was cut by 2 bases, the J end by 0 bases, with 11 bases between. Germline V gene data show CDR1 as MNHEY and CDR2 as SVGAGI. The CDR3 DNA follows: TGTGCCAGCAGTTACCGAAGAATGAGCTCCTACGAGCAGTACTTC. Translated, it gives CASSYRRMSSYEQYF.

The rearrangement joins TRBV9 to TRBJ1-2; possibly TRBD1 for D (5 bases). With 0 bases removed from V and 3 bases from J, the gap between germline ends came to 9 bases. There are 14 residues in the CDR3. The germline V gene encodes CDR1 SGDLS and CDR2 YYNGEE. CDR3 DNA sequence: TGTGCCAGCAGCGTAGGGGGCGCGGACTATGGCTACACCTTC. This sequence encodes CASSVGGADYGYTF.

The chain links TRBV6-1 to TRBJ2-2; TRBD1 agrees at 8 bases. This CDR3 spans 15 amino acids. Germline CDR1 is MNHNS and CDR2 is SASEGT. V was clipped by 7 bases and J by 1 base; unmatched bases: 5. Here the CDR3 reads CASTEQGVNTGELFF. CDR3 sequence (DNA): TGTGCCAGCACCGAACAGGGGGTGAACACCGGGGAGCTGTTTTTT.

This CDR3 reads CASSLDVGRGDTIYF. DNA of the CDR3: TGTGCCAGCAGCTTAGACGTGGGCAGGGGTGACACCATATATTTT. The chain uses TRBV7-2 and TRBJ1-3; TRBD1 is a possible D gene (6 bases). Germline V gene data show CDR1 as SGHTA and CDR2 as FQGNSA. CDR3 length: 15 amino acids. V lost 1 base and J lost 8, with 15 bases in between.

In its sample, this clone was seen a few times. The chain recombines TRBV25-1 with TRBJ1-3; D unresolved. Germline CDR1 is MGHDK and CDR2 is SYGVNS. Trimming removed 3 bases from V and 0 bases from J, with 12 bases in between. The CDR3 contains 16 residues. CDR3 nucleotide sequence: TGTGCCAGCAGTGAGGGTGGGCCACTCTCTGGAAACACCATATATTTT. The encoded protein is CASSEGGPLSGNTIYF.

The CDR3 DNA reads as TGTGCCAGCACCTTAGACATGACTAGCAATCAGCCCCAGCATTTT. Translation: CASTLDMTSNQPQHF. The rearrangement links TRBV6-6 to TRBJ1-5, with no clear D. The CDR3 spans 15 residues. Germline V CDR1 and CDR2: MNHNY, SVGAGI (reference sequence). The V end was cut by 7 bases, the J end by 0 bases, with 13 bases between.

This clone was recorded only once. The chain combines TRBV15 with TRBJ1-1, with a weak D call TRBD1 (6 bases). This CDR3 has 20 residues. V dropped 0 bases and J dropped 5 bases, with 28 bases sitting between them. CDR1 and CDR2 (germline): LNHNV, YYDKDF (reference sequence). The CDR3 loop is CATSRDRGLGGARGDTEAFF. CDR3 coding DNA: TGTGCCACCAGCAGAGATCGTGGCTTAGGGGGGGCGCGGGGTGATACTGAAGCTTTCTTT.

The chain has TRBV27 and TRBJ2-3; D possibly corresponds to TRBD2 (5 bases). CDR1 and CDR2 from the germline V gene are MNHEY and SMNVEV (reference sequence). The CDR3 length is 14 residues. With 5 bases removed from V and 8 bases from J, the gap between germline ends came to 17 bases. The CDR3 coding sequence is TGTGCCAGCAGTCCGACGGGATCCGCGGGTACGCAGTATTTT. This translates into CASSPTGSAGTQYF.

This clone was observed once. The genes are TRBV6-1 and TRBJ1-1; D not certain. Trimming removed 10 bases at V and 0 bases at J, with 12 bases between. This CDR3 is built from 13 residues. Germline V gene sequence: CDR1 MNHNS, CDR2 SASEGT. The CDR3 DNA is TGTGCCATCCGCCGCGGAATGAACACTGAAGCTTTCTTT. Amino acids: CAIRRGMNTEAFF.

The chain is built from TRBV6-5 and TRBJ1-5; the D is unclear. V lost 7 bases, J lost 10 bases, and 11 bases lay in between. The CDR3 is made up of 11 amino acids. Germline V gene data show CDR1 as MNHEY and CDR2 as SVGAGI. The CDR3 protein is CASKGTGPQHF. The CDR3 bases are TGTGCCAGCAAGGGAACGGGACCCCAGCATTTT.

CDR3 sequence: CASSWTGEDEKLFF. Here the CDR3 DNA reads TGCGCCAGCAGCTGGACAGGGGAGGATGAAAAACTGTTTTTT. The V and J genes are TRBV5-1 and TRBJ1-4; 9 bases match TRBD1. Trimming at V came to 3 bases and at J to 6 bases, leaving 3 bases not matched to a gene. Germline-derived CDR1 and CDR2 are SGHRS and YFSETQ. The CDR3 has 14 amino acids.

The chain carries TRBV2 and TRBJ1-4; D ambiguous. Germline assignment: CDR1 SNHLY and CDR2 FYNNEI. V was pared by 5 bases and J by 4 bases, with 8 bases between. The CDR3 loop spans 13 amino acids. The CDR3 is CASSMDYNEKLFF. The CDR3, as DNA: TGTGCCAGCAGTATGGACTATAATGAAAAACTGTTTTTT.

The chain carries TRBV9 and TRBJ1-2; 9 nucleotides match TRBD1. The CDR3 is made up of 16 amino acids. CDR1 and CDR2 from the germline V gene are SGDLS and YYNGEE. Trimming removed 0 bases from V and 6 bases from J; junction bases left unmatched: 9. The CDR3 bases are TGTGCCAGCAGCGTAGGGGGACAGGGCACGAGAAATGGCTACACCTTC. It translates to CASSVGGQGTRNGYTF.

This clone has only a few counts. V is TRBV7-3 and J is TRBJ1-1; D is ambiguous. The CDR3 has 14 amino acids. V lost 1 base, J lost 3 bases, and 9 bases lay in between. The germline gives CDR1 SGHTA, CDR2 FQGTGA. CDR3 sequence (DNA): TGTGCCAGCAGCTTAAAACCCCGGGACACTGAAGCTTTCTTT. Translated, it gives CASSLKPRDTEAFF.

The genes are TRBV7-2 and TRBJ1-2; D might be TRBD1 (5 bases). V lost 2 bases, J lost 7 bases, and 20 bases lay in between. The CDR3 runs to 16 residues. Germline assignment: CDR1 SGHTA and CDR2 FQGNSA. The CDR3 nucleotides read TGTGCCAGCAGCTTACTTTGGGGTCGGCAGGGAAGTGGCTACACCTTC. This sequence encodes CASSLLWGRQGSGYTF. Full variable domain (remainder filled in from reference TRBV7-2 and TRBJ1-2): GAGVSQSPSNKVTEKGKDVELRCDPISGHTALYWYRQSLGQGLEFLIYFQGNSAPDKSGLPSDRFSAERTGGSVSTLTIQRTQQEDSAVYLCASSLLWGRQGSGYTFGSGTRLTVV.

J is TRBJ1-2 and V is TRBV6-1, with 11 positions matching TRBD1. CDR3 length: 14 residues. V shed 6 bases, J shed 5 bases, and the junction held 5 bases outside the gene matches. CDR1 and CDR2 from the germline V gene are MNHNS and SASEGT. The CDR3 protein is CASSAGTGGYGYTF. CDR3 DNA sequence: TGTGCCAGCAGCGCCGGGACAGGGGGATATGGCTACACCTTC.

V and J are TRBV7-2 and TRBJ2-7, with a possible D match to TRBD1 (6 bases). The V and J ends lost 1 base and 3 bases respectively, with 16 bases between them. The CDR3 length is 16 residues. CDR1 and CDR2 from the germline V gene are SGHTA and FQGNSA. The CDR3 protein is CASSLGSRGPNYEQYF. The CDR3 DNA follows: TGTGCCAGCAGCTTAGGATCCAGGGGCCCTAACTACGAGCAGTACTTC.

The rearrangement uses TRBV2 and TRBJ1-6, with D tentatively TRBD1 (5 bases). Trimming removed 2 bases from V and 7 bases from J, with 9 bases in between. Germline CDR1 and CDR2: SNHLY and FYNNEI. The CDR3 length is 14 residues. CDR3 DNA: TGTGCCAGCAGTGAAAACAGGTTAAATTCACCCCTCCACTTT. Protein: CASSENRLNSPLHF.

The CDR3 protein is CASSLESSSGEQYF. The CDR3 coding sequence is TGTGCCAGCAGCTTGGAATCATCTTCGGGCGAGCAGTACTTC. The V call is TRBV5-4, the J call TRBJ2-7; D gene unclear. The CDR3 runs to 14 residues. Germline V gene lookup returns CDR1 SGHNT and CDR2 YYREEE (reference sequence). Between the trimmed V and J ends, which lost 0 bases and 6 bases, there was a span of 13 bases.

J is TRBJ2-6 and V is TRBV14; D remains unclear. The length of the CDR3 is 14 residues. The V and J ends lost 3 bases and 0 bases respectively, with 3 bases between them. Per the germline V gene, CDR1 is SGHDN and CDR2 is FVKESK. The CDR3, as DNA: TGTGCCAGCAGCCACATCTCTGGGGCCAACGTCCTGACTTTC. Translated, it gives CASSHISGANVLTF.